This section outlines one T cell receptor beta chain sequence together with its context. Described time point: week 3, after first cycle of checkpoint inhibitor. The entry originates in a study of blood T cell dynamics during melanoma immunotherapy. The wider study: First-line therapy was either pembrolizumab or nivolumab with ipilimumab for metastatic melanoma.

CDR3 length: 14 amino acids. Germline V CDR1 and CDR2: SGHKS, YYEKEE (reference sequence). V shed 2 bases and J shed 0 bases, with 9 bases lying between them. Sequencing was performed with immunoSEQ multiplex PCR; in TCRdb, only in-frame clones are kept and a portion is missing. The sample shows 5,900 or so clones, 75% to 90% of them seen only once. This receptor was identified in a human donor with melanoma. Some clones in this sample may be carry-over from other donors' samples. The rearrangement links TRBV5-5 to TRBJ2-7; D gene uncertain. This specimen was blood, taken from a patient treated with checkpoint blockade. The CDR3 here is CASSFRGDSYEQYF. As DNA, the CDR3 is TGTGCCAGCAGCTTCCGTGGGGACTCCTACGAGCAGTACTTC.